This TCR beta chain appears in the sequencing data of a study of shared clonotypes between healthy human individuals. CDR1 and CDR2 (germline): KGHSH, LQKENI. Losses at the gene ends were 3 bases for V and 7 bases for J; bases not matched to a gene: 7. This CDR3 is built from 16 residues. With respect to this clone: Antigen: not known.

Study outcomes and limitations: How much donors shared clonotypes was expected to be affected by sequencing depth.

For each subset, genomic DNA was distributed in equal portions over several immunoSEQ plates. TCRdb's table, derived via immunoSEQ multiplex PCR, lists solely in-frame clones and lacks some. The sample has roughly 1,500,000 clones, 98% seen once; the top ten hold 0.45%. This TCR derives from a man in his thirties or forties in good health. Sequencing input: naive CD4+ T cells sorted from blood. Subset meaning: CD45RA+ positively selected. The V call is TRBV18, the J call TRBJ2-2; TRBD2 agrees at 11 bases. CDR3 sequence: CASSPSSGRANGELFF. For the CDR3, the DNA is TGTGCCAGCTCACCCAGTAGCGGGAGGGCCAACGGGGAGCTGTTTTTT.